This entry is about one TCR beta chain. Other DNA sequences in this specimen translate into the identical CDR3. In the authors' methods: Quantification of nucleated cells was approximated via reference gene primer amplification. The method was immunoSEQ multiplex PCR; TCRdb's version includes in-frame clones alone and lacks a portion of them. For V, J and clone size, that table is used; D and trimming come from the DNA. The sample lists about 97,000 clones, roughly 82% occurring once. The sample originates from a study of blood T cell repertoires in COVID-19. Study-level information: Samples of COVID-19 (acute and convalescent) were obtained from the United States, Italy and Spain. T cells, B-cell-depleted T cells, or PBMCs provided the cDNA or gDNA that served as material.

The sample was peripheral blood. The sequence derives from a human donor in a cohort sampled during active COVID-19.

CDR3 sequence: CASSQTTGGNYGYTF. CDR3 sequence (DNA): TGCGCCAGCAGCCAAACGACAGGGGGAAACTATGGCTACACCTTC. J is TRBJ1-2 and V is TRBV4-3, with TRBD1 matching 9 bases. The J segment lost 2 bases and the V segment lost 2 bases, leaving 3 bases of the junction unmatched. Germline lookup yields CDR1 LGHNA and CDR2 YSLEER. The CDR3 consists of 15 residues.